This T cell receptor (beta chain) was sequenced during a study of long-term antiretroviral therapy in people with HIV. General study results and limits: After ART, diversity increased yet remained lower than transplant donor controls. Whereas controls had wider CDR3 length ranges, HIV repertoires had narrower ones. Participants lacked recorded data on ART adherence, viral resistance or therapy changes.

The run of the v3.0 immunoSEQ assay was at survey level. Profiling relied on immunoSEQ multiplex PCR, and the TCRdb table lists in-frame clones only, not all of them. This sample yields about 28,000 clones, of which roughly 94% are seen a single time; around 3.1% belongs to the top ten. Germline V gives CDR1 LGHNT, CDR2 FRNRAP. This CDR3 is 16 amino acids long. The V end was cut by 1 base, the J end by 0 bases, with 10 bases between. As for this clone: Antigen: not known.

The sample here was unsorted PBMCs, taken 5.3 years after starting antiretroviral therapy. The J gene is TRBJ1-5, the V gene TRBV12-5, with D maybe TRBD1 (6 bases). The sequence was collected from a man over 45 with HIV. The CDR3 spells CASGLAGAPSNQPQHF. The CDR3 DNA reads as TGTGCTAGTGGTTTGGCGGGGGCTCCTAGCAATCAGCCCCAGCATTTT.